This is a list of T cell receptor beta chains from one sample in a study of T cells in Graves' hyperthyroidism and ophthalmopathy. Using its own MiXCR run on the multiplex PCR reads, TCRdb lists one record per CDR3 protein. The sample contains nearly 250,000 distinct CDR3 sequences, around 25% of which appear only once. Material: blood. Every receptor here comes from a woman in her forties with Graves' ophthalmopathy. Both conserved end residues are part of each CDR3. Each record gives: V gene, D gene, J gene, clone size, CDR3 protein, CDR3 DNA. The D gene is left open where the match is weak. Some rows mark clone size as missing; the rest say once, few, many or name a class of expanded clone.

v_call: TRBV20-1
d_call: TRBD2
j_call: TRBJ2-2
clone_size: many
cdr3_aa: CSARYGGVNTGELFF
cdr3_nt: TGCAGTGCTAGATACGGGGGGGTGAACACCGGGGAGCTGTTTTTT

v_call: TRBV7-2
d_call: TRBD2
j_call: TRBJ2-5
clone_size: few
cdr3_aa: CASSRGAGGFQETQYF
cdr3_nt: TGTGCCAGCAGCCGGGGGGCGGGAGGGTTCCAAGAGACCCAGTACTTC

v_call: TRBV19
d_call: .
j_call: TRBJ1-1
clone_size: .
cdr3_aa: CASSTGMRNTEAFF
cdr3_nt: TGTGCCAGTAGTACTGGTATGAGGAACACTGAAGCTTTCTTT

v_call: TRBV27
d_call: .
j_call: TRBJ2-5
clone_size: .
cdr3_aa: CASSLWTQETQYF
cdr3_nt: TGTGCCAGCAGTCTCTGGACTCAAGAGACCCAGTACTTC

v_call: TRBV14
d_call: .
j_call: TRBJ1-1
clone_size: many
cdr3_aa: CASSQRPVSEAFF
cdr3_nt: TGTGCCAGCAGCCAAAGACCGGTTTCTGAAGCTTTCTTT

v_call: TRBV27
d_call: .
j_call: TRBJ1-5
clone_size: many
cdr3_aa: CASSGGLRNQPQHF
cdr3_nt: TGTGCCAGCAGCGGGGGGTTGCGCAATCAGCCCCAGCATTTT

v_call: TRBV20-1
d_call: .
j_call: TRBJ1-2
clone_size: .
cdr3_aa: CSAPSRESYGYTF
cdr3_nt: TGCAGTGCTCCCTCCAGGGAGAGCTATGGCTACACCTTC

v_call: TRBV28
d_call: .
j_call: TRBJ1-2
clone_size: many
cdr3_aa: CASRLRGVYGYTF
cdr3_nt: TGTGCCAGCAGGTTGAGGGGAGTCTATGGCTACACCTTC

v_call: TRBV28
d_call: TRBD1
j_call: TRBJ2-7
clone_size: .
cdr3_aa: CASSRPDRPYEQYF
cdr3_nt: TGTGCCAGCAGTCGACCGGACAGGCCCTACGAGCAGTACTTC

v_call: TRBV11-2
d_call: .
j_call: TRBJ1-1
clone_size: .
cdr3_aa: CASSLVPRGPNSVNTEAFF
cdr3_nt: TGTGCCAGCAGCTTAGTCCCTCGGGGGCCGAATTCGGTGAACACTGAAGCTTTCTTT

v_call: TRBV3-1
d_call: .
j_call: TRBJ2-5
clone_size: many
cdr3_aa: CASSQGLGAGQETQYF
cdr3_nt: TGTGCCAGCAGCCAAGGTTTGGGGGCGGGACAAGAGACCCAGTACTTC

v_call: TRBV12-3/TRBV12-4
d_call: .
j_call: TRBJ1-3
clone_size: once
cdr3_aa: CASSSYRNYSGNTIYF
cdr3_nt: TGTGCCAGCAGTTCATACAGGAATTACTCTGGAAACACCATATATTTT

v_call: TRBV28
d_call: .
j_call: TRBJ1-1
clone_size: many
cdr3_aa: CASGKGGGNTEAFF
cdr3_nt: TGTGCCAGCGGAAAGGGGGGGGGGAACACTGAAGCTTTCTTT

v_call: TRBV15
d_call: .
j_call: TRBJ2-7
clone_size: many
cdr3_aa: CATSPYVARSSYEQYF
cdr3_nt: TGTGCCACCAGTCCTTATGTAGCAAGGAGCTCCTACGAGCAGTACTTC

v_call: TRBV28
d_call: .
j_call: TRBJ1-1
clone_size: many
cdr3_aa: CASSLRGAPEAFF
cdr3_nt: TGTGCCAGCAGTCTAAGGGGGGCGCCTGAAGCTTTCTTT

v_call: TRBV27
d_call: .
j_call: TRBJ1-2
clone_size: .
cdr3_aa: CASSFLYSYGYTF
cdr3_nt: TGTGCCAGCAGTTTCCTATATTCCTATGGCTACACCTTC

v_call: TRBV30
d_call: .
j_call: TRBJ2-3
clone_size: .
cdr3_aa: CAWSLGPVTDTQYF
cdr3_nt: TGTGCCTGGAGTCTCGGACCAGTCACAGATACGCAGTATTTT

v_call: TRBV20-1
d_call: .
j_call: TRBJ1-1
clone_size: .
cdr3_aa: CSARYQPGNTEAFF
cdr3_nt: TGCAGTGCTAGATATCAGCCGGGAAACACTGAAGCTTTCTTT

v_call: TRBV7-2
d_call: .
j_call: TRBJ2-7
clone_size: few
cdr3_aa: CASSLAAEQCF
cdr3_nt: TGTGCCAGCAGCTTAGCCGCCGAGCAGTGCTTC

v_call: TRBV30
d_call: TRBD1
j_call: TRBJ1-5
clone_size: many
cdr3_aa: CAWSAEGAFQPQHF
cdr3_nt: TGTGCCTGGAGTGCGGAGGGGGCATTTCAGCCCCAGCATTTT

v_call: TRBV28
d_call: TRBD2
j_call: TRBJ2-7
clone_size: many
cdr3_aa: CASSPTLAGESYEQYF
cdr3_nt: TGTGCCAGCAGTCCCACACTAGCGGGAGAATCCTACGAGCAGTACTTC

v_call: TRBV28
d_call: TRBD1
j_call: TRBJ2-4
clone_size: many
cdr3_aa: CASSLRTGWANIQYF
cdr3_nt: TGTGCCAGCAGTTTGCGGACAGGGTGGGCAAACATTCAGTACTTC

v_call: TRBV20-1
d_call: .
j_call: TRBJ1-1
clone_size: many
cdr3_aa: CSARKPWAEGMNTEAFF
cdr3_nt: TGCAGTGCTAGAAAGCCCTGGGCAGAGGGAATGAACACTGAAGCTTTCTTT

v_call: TRBV25-1
d_call: TRBD2
j_call: TRBJ2-5
clone_size: many
cdr3_aa: CASSWGGSMGETQYF
cdr3_nt: TGTGCCAGCAGCTGGGGAGGGTCGATGGGAGAGACCCAGTACTTC

v_call: TRBV25-1
d_call: .
j_call: TRBJ2-5
clone_size: .
cdr3_aa: CASSEGFLTQYF
cdr3_nt: TGTGCCAGCAGTGAAGGTTTTCTAACCCAGTACTTC

v_call: TRBV24-1
d_call: TRBD1
j_call: TRBJ1-1
clone_size: few
cdr3_aa: CASSFRGRGVEAFF
cdr3_nt: TGTGCCAGCAGTTTCAGGGGGCGCGGGGTAGAAGCTTTCTTT

v_call: TRBV5-8
d_call: .
j_call: TRBJ2-5
clone_size: once
cdr3_aa: CGRGLGVTESQYF
cdr3_nt: TGTGGACGGGGCCTAGGGGTTACGGAGTCCCAGTACTTC

v_call: TRBV12-3/TRBV12-4
d_call: .
j_call: TRBJ1-2
clone_size: many
cdr3_aa: CASRIQGDYGYTF
cdr3_nt: TGTGCCAGCAGAATACAGGGAGACTATGGCTACACCTTC

v_call: TRBV7-2
d_call: .
j_call: TRBJ2-5
clone_size: .
cdr3_aa: CASSLTSSLQETQYF
cdr3_nt: TGTGCCAGCAGCTTAACGAGTAGCCTCCAAGAGACCCAGTACTTC

v_call: TRBV12-3/TRBV12-4
d_call: .
j_call: TRBJ1-1
clone_size: .
cdr3_aa: CASSLIQGLAFF
cdr3_nt: TGTGCCAGCAGTTTAATACAGGGCTTGGCTTTCTTT

v_call: TRBV18
d_call: .
j_call: TRBJ2-7
clone_size: many
cdr3_aa: CASSPAQIQSSYEQYF
cdr3_nt: TGTGCCAGCTCACCCGCCCAAATACAAAGCTCCTACGAGCAGTACTTC

v_call: TRBV11-2
d_call: .
j_call: TRBJ2-2
clone_size: .
cdr3_aa: CASSLTRPASRRELSF
cdr3_nt: TGTGCCAGCAGCCTGACCCGACCAGCGAGTAGAAGGGAGCTGTCTTTT

v_call: TRBV20-1
d_call: .
j_call: TRBJ1-2
clone_size: many
cdr3_aa: CSVPGIEGYTF
cdr3_nt: TGCAGTGTCCCGGGAATCGAGGGCTACACCTTC

v_call: TRBV29-1
d_call: TRBD1
j_call: TRBJ1-6
clone_size: .
cdr3_aa: CSVSDRVGNSPLHF
cdr3_nt: TGCAGCGTCTCCGACAGGGTAGGAAATTCACCCCTCCACTTT

v_call: TRBV6-5
d_call: TRBD1
j_call: TRBJ1-1
clone_size: few
cdr3_aa: CASSYSQGAGVAEAFF
cdr3_nt: TGTGCCAGCAGTTACTCTCAGGGGGCGGGAGTCGCTGAAGCTTTCTTT

v_call: TRBV20-1
d_call: .
j_call: TRBJ1-3
clone_size: .
cdr3_aa: CSARDLRSVGNTIYF
cdr3_nt: TGCAGTGCTAGAGACCTCCGGTCGGTCGGAAACACCATATATTTT

v_call: TRBV30
d_call: .
j_call: TRBJ2-6
clone_size: many
cdr3_aa: CAWSANPIISSGANVLTF
cdr3_nt: TGTGCCTGGAGTGCAAACCCTATCATCAGCTCTGGGGCCAACGTCCTGACTTTC

v_call: TRBV7-2
d_call: TRBD2
j_call: TRBJ2-6
clone_size: many
cdr3_aa: CASSLGLAGDSGANVLTF
cdr3_nt: TGTGCCAGCAGCTTAGGACTAGCGGGAGACTCTGGGGCCAACGTCCTGACTTTC

v_call: TRBV7-8
d_call: TRBD1
j_call: TRBJ2-7
clone_size: .
cdr3_aa: CASSWGQGGEQSF
cdr3_nt: TGTGCCAGCAGCTGGGGACAGGGAGGAGAGCAGTCCTTC

v_call: TRBV15
d_call: TRBD1
j_call: TRBJ2-7
clone_size: many
cdr3_aa: CATKKMTGGVYEQYF
cdr3_nt: TGTGCCACCAAAAAGATGACAGGGGGTGTCTACGAGCAGTACTTC

v_call: TRBV12-3/TRBV12-4
d_call: TRBD1
j_call: TRBJ1-1
clone_size: .
cdr3_aa: CASSPGQGGIHNTEAFF
cdr3_nt: TGTGCCAGCAGCCCGGGACAGGGAGGCATACATAACACTGAAGCTTTCTTT

v_call: TRBV29-1
d_call: .
j_call: TRBJ1-1
clone_size: once
cdr3_aa: CSGSGMNTEAFF
cdr3_nt: TGCAGCGGGTCAGGGATGAACACTGAAGCTTTCTTT

v_call: TRBV30
d_call: .
j_call: TRBJ2-7
clone_size: .
cdr3_aa: CAWIVAPAYF
cdr3_nt: TGTGCCTGGATTGTTGCCCCTGCGTACTTC

v_call: TRBV24-1
d_call: TRBD2
j_call: TRBJ2-7
clone_size: many
cdr3_aa: CATSDPLAGFGEQYF
cdr3_nt: TGTGCCACCAGTGATCCACTAGCGGGATTCGGCGAGCAGTACTTC

v_call: TRBV7-8
d_call: .
j_call: TRBJ1-3
clone_size: many
cdr3_aa: CASSPGTIGNTIYF
cdr3_nt: TGTGCCAGCAGCCCGGGGACAATCGGAAACACCATATATTTT

v_call: TRBV12-3/TRBV12-4
d_call: .
j_call: TRBJ1-2
clone_size: .
cdr3_aa: CASSLPPGAVGYTF
cdr3_nt: TGTGCCAGCAGCCTACCCCCAGGGGCGGTTGGCTACACCTTC

v_call: TRBV2
d_call: .
j_call: TRBJ1-2
clone_size: many
cdr3_aa: CASSEPGGGFKGYTF
cdr3_nt: TGTGCCAGCAGTGAACCCGGGGGGGGGTTTAAGGGCTACACCTTC

v_call: TRBV5-1
d_call: TRBD2
j_call: TRBJ2-5
clone_size: many
cdr3_aa: CASSPETSGRGETQYF
cdr3_nt: TGCGCCAGCAGTCCTGAGACTAGCGGGAGAGGAGAGACCCAGTACTTC

v_call: TRBV6-2/TRBV6-3
d_call: .
j_call: TRBJ2-4
clone_size: many
cdr3_aa: CASRSSDGAKNIQYF
cdr3_nt: TGTGCCAGCAGGTCCTCAGACGGAGCCAAAAACATTCAGTACTTC

v_call: TRBV12-3/TRBV12-4
d_call: TRBD1
j_call: TRBJ2-5
clone_size: many
cdr3_aa: CASSLIGTASLTQYF
cdr3_nt: TGTGCCAGCAGTTTAATCGGGACAGCCTCTTTGACCCAGTACTTC

v_call: TRBV7-2
d_call: .
j_call: TRBJ2-2
clone_size: many
cdr3_aa: CASSLTGTSTGELFF
cdr3_nt: TGTGCCAGCAGCCTCACCGGGACGTCTACCGGGGAGCTGTTTTTT

v_call: TRBV10-3
d_call: TRBD1
j_call: TRBJ2-2
clone_size: many
cdr3_aa: CAISEQGAGELFF
cdr3_nt: TGTGCCATCAGCGAACAGGGGGCCGGGGAGCTGTTTTTT

v_call: TRBV11-2
d_call: .
j_call: TRBJ1-1
clone_size: few
cdr3_aa: CASSLVDVQGRAFF
cdr3_nt: TGTGCCAGCAGCTTAGTAGATGTACAGGGAAGGGCTTTCTTT